This T cell receptor beta chain was identified in a study of blood T cell repertoires in COVID-19. Assay: immunoSEQ multiplex PCR; the TCRdb copy retains only in-frame clones and omits some. The sample comprises 60,000 to 85,000 clones, 70% to 80% of which are singletons, and approximately 12% rests with the top ten. The germline V gene has CDR1 SGHNT and CDR2 YYREEE (reference sequence). This CDR3 is built from 13 residues. Trimming stripped 2 bases from V and 2 bases from J, with 6 bases between. This clonotype originated in a human donor in a cohort sampled during active COVID-19. Specimen: peripheral blood. The chain uses TRBV5-4 and TRBJ2-3; D gene ambiguous. The CDR3 is CASSFDNTDTQYF. Written as DNA, the CDR3 is TGTGCCAGCAGCTTTGACAACACAGATACGCAGTATTTT.